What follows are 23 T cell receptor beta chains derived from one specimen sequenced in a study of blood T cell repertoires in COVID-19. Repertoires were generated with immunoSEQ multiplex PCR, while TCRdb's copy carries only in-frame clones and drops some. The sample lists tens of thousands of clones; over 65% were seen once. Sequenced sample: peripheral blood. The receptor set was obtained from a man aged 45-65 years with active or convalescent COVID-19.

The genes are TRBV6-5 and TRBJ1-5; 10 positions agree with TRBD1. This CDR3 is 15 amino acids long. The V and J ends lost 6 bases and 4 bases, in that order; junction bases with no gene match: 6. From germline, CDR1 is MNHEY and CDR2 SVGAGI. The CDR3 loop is CASSQDRGWNQPQHF. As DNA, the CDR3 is TGTGCCAGCAGCCAGGACAGGGGGTGGAATCAGCCCCAGCATTTT.

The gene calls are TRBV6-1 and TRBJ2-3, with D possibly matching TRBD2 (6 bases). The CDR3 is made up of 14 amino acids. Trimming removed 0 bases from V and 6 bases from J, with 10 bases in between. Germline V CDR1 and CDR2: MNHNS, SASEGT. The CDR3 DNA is TGTGCCAGCAGTGAAGCGGGTCGGGGGGATACGCAGTATTTT. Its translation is CASSEAGRGDTQYF.

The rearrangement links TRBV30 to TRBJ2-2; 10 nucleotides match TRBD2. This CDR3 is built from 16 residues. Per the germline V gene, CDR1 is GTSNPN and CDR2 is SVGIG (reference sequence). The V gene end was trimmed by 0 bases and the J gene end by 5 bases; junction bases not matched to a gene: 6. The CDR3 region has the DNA TGTGCCTGGAGTGTCGGTAGCGGGGGGCTAACCGGGGAGCTGTTTTTT. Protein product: CAWSVGSGGLTGELFF.

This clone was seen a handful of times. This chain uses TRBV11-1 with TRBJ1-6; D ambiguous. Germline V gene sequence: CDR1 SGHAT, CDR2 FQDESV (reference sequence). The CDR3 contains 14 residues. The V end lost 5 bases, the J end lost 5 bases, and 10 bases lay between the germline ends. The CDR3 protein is CASSPMTNNSPLHF. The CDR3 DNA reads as TGTGCCAGCAGCCCAATGACAAATAATTCACCCCTCCACTTT.

Here the CDR3 DNA reads TGTGCCAGCAGTCGGGATACCTTCGGGGGAAACACCATATATTTT. It encodes CASSRDTFGGNTIYF. The chain uses TRBV6-5 and TRBJ1-3, with D hard to call. This CDR3 region has 15 residues. CDR1 MNHEY and CDR2 SVGAGI come from the germline V gene. Trimming left V 5 bases short and J 4 bases short, with 15 bases between.

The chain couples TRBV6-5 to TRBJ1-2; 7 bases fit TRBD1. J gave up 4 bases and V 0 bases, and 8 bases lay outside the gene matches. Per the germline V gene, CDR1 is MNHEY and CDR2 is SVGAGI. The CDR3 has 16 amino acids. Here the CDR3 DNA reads TGTGCCAGCAGTTACTCAGCGACAGGGAATGGCTATGGCTACACCTTC. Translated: CASSYSATGNGYGYTF.

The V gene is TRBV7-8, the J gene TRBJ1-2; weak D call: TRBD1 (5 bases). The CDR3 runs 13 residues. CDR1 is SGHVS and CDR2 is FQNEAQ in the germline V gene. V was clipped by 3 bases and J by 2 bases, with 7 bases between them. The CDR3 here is CASSLGGNYGYTF. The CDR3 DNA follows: TGTGCCAGCAGCTTGGGGGGGAACTATGGCTACACCTTC.

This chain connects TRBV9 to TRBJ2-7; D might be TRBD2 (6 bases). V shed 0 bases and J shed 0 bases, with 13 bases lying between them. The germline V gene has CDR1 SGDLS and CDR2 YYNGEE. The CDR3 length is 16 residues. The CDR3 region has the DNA TGTGCCAGCAGCGTAGGTCGCGGAGGGAGCTCCTACGAGCAGTACTTC. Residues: CASSVGRGGSSYEQYF.

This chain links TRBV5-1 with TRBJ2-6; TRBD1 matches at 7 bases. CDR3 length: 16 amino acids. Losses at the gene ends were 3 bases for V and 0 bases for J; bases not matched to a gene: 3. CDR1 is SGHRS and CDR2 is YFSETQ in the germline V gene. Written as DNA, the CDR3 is TGCGCCAGCAGCTCCTGGACAGGCTCTGGGGCCAACGTCCTGACTTTC. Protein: CASSSWTGSGANVLTF.

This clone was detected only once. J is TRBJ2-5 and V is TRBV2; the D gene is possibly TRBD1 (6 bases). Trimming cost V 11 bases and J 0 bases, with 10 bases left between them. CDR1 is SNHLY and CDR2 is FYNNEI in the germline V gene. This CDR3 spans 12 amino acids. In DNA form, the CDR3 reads TGTGCCGGAAGGACAGACCAAGAGACCCAGTACTTC. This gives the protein CAGRTDQETQYF. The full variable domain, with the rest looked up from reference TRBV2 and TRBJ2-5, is EPEVTQTPSHQVTQMGQEVILRCVPISNHLYFYWYRQILGQKVEFLVSFYNNEISEKSEIFDDQFSVERPDGSNFTLKIRSTKLEDSAMYFCAGRTDQETQYFGPGTRLLVL.

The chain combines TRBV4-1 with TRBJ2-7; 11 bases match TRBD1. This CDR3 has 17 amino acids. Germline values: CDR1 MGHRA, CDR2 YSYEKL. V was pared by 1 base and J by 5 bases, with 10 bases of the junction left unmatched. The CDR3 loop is CASSQVGLGQGVHEQYF. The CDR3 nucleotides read TGCGCCAGCAGCCAAGTTGGATTGGGACAGGGGGTACACGAGCAGTACTTC.

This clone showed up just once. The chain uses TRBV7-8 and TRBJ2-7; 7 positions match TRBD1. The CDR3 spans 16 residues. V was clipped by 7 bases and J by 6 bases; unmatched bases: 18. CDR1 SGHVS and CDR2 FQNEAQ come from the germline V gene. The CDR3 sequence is CASTKRGTEFRSEQYF. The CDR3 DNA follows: TGTGCCAGCACCAAGAGGGGGACAGAGTTTCGATCCGAGCAGTACTTC.

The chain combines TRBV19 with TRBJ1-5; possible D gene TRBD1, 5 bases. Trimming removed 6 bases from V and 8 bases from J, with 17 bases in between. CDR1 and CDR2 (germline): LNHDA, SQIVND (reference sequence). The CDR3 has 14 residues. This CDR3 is CASSPYPGGEPQHF. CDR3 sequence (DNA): TGTGCCAGTAGCCCTTATCCCGGGGGTGAGCCCCAGCATTTT.

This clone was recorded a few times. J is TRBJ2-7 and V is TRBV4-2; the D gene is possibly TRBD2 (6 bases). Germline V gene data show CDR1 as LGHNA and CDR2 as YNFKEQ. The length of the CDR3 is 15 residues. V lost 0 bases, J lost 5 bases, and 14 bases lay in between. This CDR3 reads CASSQDPGERNEQYF. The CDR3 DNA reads TGTGCCAGCAGCCAAGATCCGGGGGAGCGGAACGAGCAGTACTTC.

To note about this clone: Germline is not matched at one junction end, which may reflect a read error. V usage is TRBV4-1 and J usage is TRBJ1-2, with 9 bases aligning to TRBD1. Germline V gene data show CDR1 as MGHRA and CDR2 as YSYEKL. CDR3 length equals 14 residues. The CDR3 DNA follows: TGCGCCAGCAGCCAACAAGGGACAGGGTATGACTACACCTTC. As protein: CASSQQGTGYDYTF.

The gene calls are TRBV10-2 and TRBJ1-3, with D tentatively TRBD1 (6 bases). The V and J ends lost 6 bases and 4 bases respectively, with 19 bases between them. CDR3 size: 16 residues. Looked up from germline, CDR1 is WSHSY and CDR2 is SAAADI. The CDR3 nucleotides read TGCGCCAGCAGGGGGGCAGGGCGATCTTTGGGAAACACCATATATTTT. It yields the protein CASRGAGRSLGNTIYF.

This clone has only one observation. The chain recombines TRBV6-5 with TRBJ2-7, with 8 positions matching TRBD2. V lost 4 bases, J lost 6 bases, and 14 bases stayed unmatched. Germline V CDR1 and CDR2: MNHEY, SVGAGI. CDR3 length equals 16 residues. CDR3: CASSSGAGTSMGEQYF. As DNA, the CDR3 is TGTGCCAGCAGTTCTGGAGCCGGGACTAGTATGGGCGAGCAGTACTTC.

The chain's CDR3 is CASSTGDSRGTF. DNA of the CDR3: TGCGCCAGCAGCACGGGGGACAGTAGAGGGACCTTC. This chain uses TRBV5-1 with TRBJ1-2; TRBD1 agrees at 7 bases. CDR1 and CDR2 (germline): SGHRS, YFSETQ. The CDR3 has 12 amino acids. The junction had 11 bases not matched to a gene; V was cut back by 4 bases and J by 14 bases.

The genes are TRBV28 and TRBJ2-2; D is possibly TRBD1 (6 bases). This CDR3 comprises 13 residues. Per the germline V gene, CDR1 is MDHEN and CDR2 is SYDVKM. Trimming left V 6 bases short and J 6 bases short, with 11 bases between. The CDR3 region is CASRYRVSGELFF. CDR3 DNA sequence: TGTGCCAGCAGATACAGGGTTTCCGGGGAGCTGTTTTTT. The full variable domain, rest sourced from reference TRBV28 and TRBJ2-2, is DVKVTQSSRYLVKRTGEKVFLECVQDMDHENMFWYRQDPGLGLRLIYFSYDVKMKEKGDIPEGYSVSREKKERFSLILESASTNQTSMYLCASRYRVSGELFFGEGSRLTVL.

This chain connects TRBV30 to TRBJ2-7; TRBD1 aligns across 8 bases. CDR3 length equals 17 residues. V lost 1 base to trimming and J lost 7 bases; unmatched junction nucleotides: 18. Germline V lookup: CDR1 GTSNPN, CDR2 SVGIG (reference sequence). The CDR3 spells CAWSDPKTWTGRWEQYF. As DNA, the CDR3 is TGTGCCTGGAGTGACCCCAAAACGTGGACAGGGCGTTGGGAGCAGTACTTC.

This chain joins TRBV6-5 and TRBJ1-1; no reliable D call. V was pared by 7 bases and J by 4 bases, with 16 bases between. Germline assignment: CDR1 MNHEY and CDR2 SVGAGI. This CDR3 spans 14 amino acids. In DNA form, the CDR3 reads TGTGCCAGCATCGTCAGCGGCCTGGGCACTGAAGCTTTCTTT. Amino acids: CASIVSGLGTEAFF.

The CDR3 loop reads CASSSLMTGTYNSPLHF. CDR3 coding DNA: TGTGCCAGCAGCTCCCTAATGACAGGGACATATAATTCACCCCTCCACTTT. The rearrangement joins TRBV4-2 to TRBJ1-6, with 7 nucleotides matching TRBD1. Germline V gives CDR1 LGHNA, CDR2 YNFKEQ. J gave up 4 bases and V 5 bases, and 11 bases lay outside the gene matches. The CDR3 is made up of 17 amino acids.

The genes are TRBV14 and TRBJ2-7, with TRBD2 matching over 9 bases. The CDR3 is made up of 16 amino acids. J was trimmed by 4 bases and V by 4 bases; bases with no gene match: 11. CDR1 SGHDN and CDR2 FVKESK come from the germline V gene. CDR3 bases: TGTGCCAGCAGCCCTTGGGGTAGCGGGGGTCTATACGAGCAGTACTTC. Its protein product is CASSPWGSGGLYEQYF.